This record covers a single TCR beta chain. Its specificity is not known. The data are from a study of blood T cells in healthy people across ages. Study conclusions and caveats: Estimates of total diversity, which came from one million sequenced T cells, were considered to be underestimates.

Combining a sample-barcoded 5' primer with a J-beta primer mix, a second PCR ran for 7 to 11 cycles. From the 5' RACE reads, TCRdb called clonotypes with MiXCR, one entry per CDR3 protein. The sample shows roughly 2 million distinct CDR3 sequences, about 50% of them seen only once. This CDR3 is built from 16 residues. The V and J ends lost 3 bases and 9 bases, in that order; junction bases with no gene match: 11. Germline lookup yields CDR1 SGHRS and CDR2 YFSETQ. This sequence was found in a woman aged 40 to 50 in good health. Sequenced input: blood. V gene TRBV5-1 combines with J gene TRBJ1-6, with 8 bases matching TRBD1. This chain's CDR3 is CASSSTGQGGVSPLHF. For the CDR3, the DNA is TGCGCCAGCAGCTCCACTGGACAGGGCGGGGTTTCACCCCTCCACTTT. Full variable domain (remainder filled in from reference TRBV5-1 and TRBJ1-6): KAGVTQTPRYLIKTRGQQVTLSCSPISGHRSVSWYQQTPGQGLQFLFEYFSETQRNKGNFPGRFSGRQFSNSRSEMNVSTLELGDSALYLCASSSTGQGGVSPLHFGNGTRLTVT.